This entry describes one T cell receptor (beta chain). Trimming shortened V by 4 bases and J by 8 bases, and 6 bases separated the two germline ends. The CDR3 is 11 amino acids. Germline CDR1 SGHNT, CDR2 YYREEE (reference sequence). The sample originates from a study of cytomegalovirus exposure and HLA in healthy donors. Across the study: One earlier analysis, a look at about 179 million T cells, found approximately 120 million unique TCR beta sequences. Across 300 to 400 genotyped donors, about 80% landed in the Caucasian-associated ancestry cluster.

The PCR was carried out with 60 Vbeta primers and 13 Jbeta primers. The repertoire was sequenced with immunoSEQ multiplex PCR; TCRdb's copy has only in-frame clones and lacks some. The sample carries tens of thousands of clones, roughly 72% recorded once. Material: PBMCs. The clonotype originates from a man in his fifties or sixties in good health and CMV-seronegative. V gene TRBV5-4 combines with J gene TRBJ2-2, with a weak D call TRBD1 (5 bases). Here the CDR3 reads CASSGQGELFF. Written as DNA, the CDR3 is TGTGCCAGCAGCGGACAAGGGGAGCTGTTTTTT.